This T cell receptor beta chain was recorded in a study of blood T cell repertoires in COVID-19. Profiling relied on immunoSEQ multiplex PCR, and the TCRdb table lists in-frame clones only, not all of them. The table shows 150,000 to 200,000 clones, with less than 90% occurring only once. The TCR comes from a woman aged 55-69 years with COVID-19, enrolled during active disease. The sequenced sample consisted of peripheral blood.

The CDR3 loop is CASSVDQGAYEQYF. CDR3 in DNA: TGTGCCAGCAGCGTAGATCAGGGGGCCTACGAGCAGTACTTC. The chain links TRBV9 to TRBJ2-7; 7 bases are a match to TRBD1. CDR3 size: 14 residues. The germline V gene has CDR1 SGDLS and CDR2 YYNGEE. After removal of 0 bases from V and 2 bases from J, the junction contained 2 bases not matched to a gene.